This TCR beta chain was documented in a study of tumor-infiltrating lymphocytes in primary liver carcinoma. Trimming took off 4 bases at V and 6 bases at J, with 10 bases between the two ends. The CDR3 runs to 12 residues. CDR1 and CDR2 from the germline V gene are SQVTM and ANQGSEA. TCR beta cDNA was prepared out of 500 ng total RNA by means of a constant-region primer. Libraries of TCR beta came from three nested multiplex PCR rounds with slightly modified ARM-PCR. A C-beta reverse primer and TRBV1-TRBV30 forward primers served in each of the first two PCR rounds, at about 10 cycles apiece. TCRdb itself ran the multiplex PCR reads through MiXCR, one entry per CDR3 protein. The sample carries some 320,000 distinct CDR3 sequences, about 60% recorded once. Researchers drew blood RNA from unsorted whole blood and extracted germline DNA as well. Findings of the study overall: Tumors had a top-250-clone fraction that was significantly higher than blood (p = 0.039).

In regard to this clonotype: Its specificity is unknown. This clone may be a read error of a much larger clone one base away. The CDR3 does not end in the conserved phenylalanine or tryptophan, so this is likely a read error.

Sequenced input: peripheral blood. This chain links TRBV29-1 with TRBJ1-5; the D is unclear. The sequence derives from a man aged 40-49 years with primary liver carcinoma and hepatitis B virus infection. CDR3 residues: CSVAIYGQPQHS. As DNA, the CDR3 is TGCAGCGTTGCGATATACGGTCAGCCCCAGCATTCT.